Here is one T cell receptor beta chain with its context. Authors' processing steps: Amplification of reference gene primers provided the estimated nucleated cell counts. Sequencing was performed with immunoSEQ multiplex PCR; in TCRdb, only in-frame clones are kept and a portion is missing. Clonal size and the V and J genes are those of that table, whereas D and trimming came from the DNA. The sample holds about 90,000 clones; 88% are singletons and the top ten take 0.47%. The data derive from a study of blood T cell repertoires in COVID-19. Study context: In each case, the material was cDNA or gDNA derived from T cells, B-cell-depleted T cells, or PBMCs.

CDR1 is SGHRS and CDR2 is YFSETQ in the germline V gene. Trimming removed 0 bases from V and 0 bases from J, with 7 bases in between. The CDR3 is 14 residues long. Sample: peripheral blood. The chain couples TRBV5-1 to TRBJ2-7; D call uncertain. The receptor's source is a man aged 60-69 years with acute or convalescent COVID-19. The CDR3 is CASSLDVGSYEQYF. The CDR3 DNA reads as TGCGCCAGCAGCTTGGATGTCGGCTCCTACGAGCAGTACTTC. Full variable domain (missing parts from reference TRBV5-1 and TRBJ2-7): KAGVTQTPRYLIKTRGQQVTLSCSPISGHRSVSWYQQTPGQGLQFLFEYFSETQRNKGNFPGRFSGRQFSNSRSEMNVSTLELGDSALYLCASSLDVGSYEQYFGPGTRLTVT.